The 9 T cell receptor beta chains in this list originate from one sample, sequenced in a study of T cells expressing NK-cell markers. TCRdb re-called the 5' RACE reads, yielding one record per CDR3 amino acid sequence without DNA. Its clone listing holds about 460,000 distinct CDR3 sequences. Sample: blood T cells: a sorted CD56 or NKG2C T cell subset, CD4+ or CD8+ T cells, or bulk PBMC T cells (not recorded which). The receptors come from a woman aged 45-65 years in good health.

The chain recombines TRBV11-2 with TRBJ2-1; TCRdb gives TRBD2 as the D gene, but with no DNA this cannot be confirmed. Germline CDR1 is SGHAT and CDR2 is FQNNGV. The CDR3 spans 15 residues. Here the CDR3 reads CASSPRVERIDEQFF.

The J gene is TRBJ2-7, the V gene TRBV6-5; without DNA, the TCRdb call of TRBD2 cannot be checked. The CDR3 runs to 15 residues. Germline-derived CDR1 and CDR2 are MNHEY and SVGAGI. CDR3 sequence: CASSYGGSGTYEQYF.

V and J are TRBV20-1 and TRBJ2-5; TCRdb returns TRBD1, unconfirmable since there is no DNA. The CDR3 has 13 residues. Germline V gene sequence: CDR1 DFQATT, CDR2 SNEGSKA (reference sequence). CDR3 sequence reads: CSASGGNQETQYF.

The chain has TRBV11-2 and TRBJ2-7; TCRdb's D call of TRBD1 is untestable without DNA. Germline CDR1 and CDR2: SGHAT and FQNNGV. The CDR3 length is 14 residues. CDR3 protein: CASSDRDRNHEQYF.

This rearrangement joins TRBV6-6 to TRBJ1-1. The CDR3 has 11 amino acids. Germline CDR1 reads MNHNY; CDR2 reads SVGAGI (reference sequence). CDR3 region: CASSYGSDAFF.

The chain carries TRBV5-5 and TRBJ1-2; TCRdb lists TRBD1, though no DNA is available to test this call. This CDR3 comprises 14 residues. The germline gives CDR1 SGHKS, CDR2 YYEKEE (reference sequence). The CDR3 here is CASSDQGASHGYTF.

This sequence joins TRBV11-2 and TRBJ1-2; TCRdb names TRBD1, which stays unverified in the absence of DNA. Looked up from germline, CDR1 is SGHAT and CDR2 is FQNNGV. The CDR3 extends over 16 amino acids. The CDR3: CASSWTLRAFDYGYTF.

This rearrangement joins TRBV4-1 to TRBJ1-4; TCRdb's D call of TRBD1 is untestable without DNA. This CDR3 comprises 16 residues. In germline, CDR1 is MGHRA, CDR2 YSYEKL. CDR3 sequence: CASSQLLGEANEKLFF.

This chain uses TRBV20-1 with TRBJ1-1; the TRBD1 assignment by TCRdb is unverifiable without DNA. The CDR3 has 14 amino acids. Looked up from germline, CDR1 is DFQATT and CDR2 is SNEGSKA (reference sequence). This CDR3 is CSASRTGGPTEAFF.